Included here is one T cell receptor beta chain sequence, with context. Its specificity is not known. V lost 4 bases and J lost 2, with 19 bases in between. This CDR3 comprises 16 residues. Germline lookup yields CDR1 SGHNT and CDR2 YYREEE (reference sequence). These data belong to a study of post-analysis software for immune sequencing data. Study-level points and caveats: Controls had lower frequencies than patients of 4 or 5 TRBV segments, which included TRBV5-6, TRBV5-1 and TRBV20-1.

The authors incorporated unique molecular identifiers into the TCR beta cDNA libraries. T cells numbering 1 to 10 million yielded 450,000 to 600,000 cDNA molecules. Each CDR3 protein is one row after TCRdb ran MiXCR on the PCR reads. The sample yields 600,000 to 750,000 distinct CDR3 sequences, 55% to 60% seen once. The sequencing input was blood. The TCR was taken from a girl under 10 years old with multiple sclerosis. This chain connects TRBV5-4 to TRBJ2-7; D may be TRBD1 or TRBD2 (7 bases each). Here the CDR3 reads CASSAGGRGAAYEQYF. DNA of the CDR3: TGTGCCAGCAGCGCAGGGGGGAGGGGAGCAGCCTACGAGCAGTACTTC.